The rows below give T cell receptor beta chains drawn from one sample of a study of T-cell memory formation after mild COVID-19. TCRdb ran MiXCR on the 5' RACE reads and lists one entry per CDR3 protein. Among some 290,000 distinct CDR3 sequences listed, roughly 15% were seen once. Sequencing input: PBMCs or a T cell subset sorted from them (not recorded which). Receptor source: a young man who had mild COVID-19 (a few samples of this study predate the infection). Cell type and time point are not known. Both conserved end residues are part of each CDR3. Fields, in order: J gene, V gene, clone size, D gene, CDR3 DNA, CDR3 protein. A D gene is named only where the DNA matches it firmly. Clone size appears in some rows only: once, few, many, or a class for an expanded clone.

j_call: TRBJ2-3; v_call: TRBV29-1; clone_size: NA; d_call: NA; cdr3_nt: TGCAGCGTTGCCAGAGGGGAAGATACGCAGTATTTT; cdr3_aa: CSVARGEDTQYF
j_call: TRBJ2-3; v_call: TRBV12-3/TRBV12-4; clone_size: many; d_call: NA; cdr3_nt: TGTGCCAGCAGTTCAGGGGCCGGTTCCTTCACAGATACGCAGTATTTT; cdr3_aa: CASSSGAGSFTDTQYF
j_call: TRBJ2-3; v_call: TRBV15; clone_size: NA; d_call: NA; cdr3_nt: TGTGCCACCAGCAGAGATTTTGGGACGCAGTATTTT; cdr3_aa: CATSRDFGTQYF
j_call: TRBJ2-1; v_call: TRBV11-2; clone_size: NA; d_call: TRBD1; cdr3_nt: TGTGCCAGCAGCCATATCAAGGGGGCTGGACCCAATGAGCAGTTCTTC; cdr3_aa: CASSHIKGAGPNEQFF
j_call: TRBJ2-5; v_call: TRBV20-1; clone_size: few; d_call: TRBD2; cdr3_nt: TGCAGTGCTAACCGTCTAGCGGGGGGACAAGAGACCCAGTACTTC; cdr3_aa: CSANRLAGGQETQYF
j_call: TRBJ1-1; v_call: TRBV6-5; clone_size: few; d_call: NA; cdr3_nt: TGTGCCAGCAGTTATGATGGCCAGATGAACACTGAAGCTTTCTTT; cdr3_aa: CASSYDGQMNTEAFF
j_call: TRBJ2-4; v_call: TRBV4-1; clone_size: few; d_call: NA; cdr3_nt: TGCGCCAGCAGCCAAGAAGGAGGAAACATTCAGTACTTC; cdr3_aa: CASSQEGGNIQYF
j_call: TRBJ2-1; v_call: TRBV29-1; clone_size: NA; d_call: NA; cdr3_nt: TGCAGCGTGGGGGGGGGCTTAAGCTCCTACAATGAGCAGTTCTTC; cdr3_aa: CSVGGGLSSYNEQFF
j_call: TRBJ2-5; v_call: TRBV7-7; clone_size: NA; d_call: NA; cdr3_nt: TGTGCTAGCAGCTTAGGGTTCCCGGAGACCCAGTACTTC; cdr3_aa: CASSLGFPETQYF
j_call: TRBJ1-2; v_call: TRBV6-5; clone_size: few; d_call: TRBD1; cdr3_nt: TGTGCCAGCAGTTACTCTGGGACAGGGAACTATGGCTACACCTTC; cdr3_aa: CASSYSGTGNYGYTF
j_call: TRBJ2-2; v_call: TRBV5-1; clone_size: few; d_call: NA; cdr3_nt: TGCGCCAGCAGGCTGGACTCAACCACCGGGGAGCTGTTTTTT; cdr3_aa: CASRLDSTTGELFF
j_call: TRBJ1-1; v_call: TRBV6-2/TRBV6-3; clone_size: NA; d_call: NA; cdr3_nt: TGTGCCAGCAGTTACTCTGGCTTGAACACTGAAGCTTTCTTT; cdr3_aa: CASSYSGLNTEAFF
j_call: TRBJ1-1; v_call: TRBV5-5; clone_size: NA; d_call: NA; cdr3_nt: TGTGCCAGCAGCTTGTGGGGGGGCATGAACACTGAAGCTTTCTTT; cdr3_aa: CASSLWGGMNTEAFF
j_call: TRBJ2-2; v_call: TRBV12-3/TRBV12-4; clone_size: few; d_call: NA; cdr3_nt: TGTGCCAACGCCCGGGGGAGGAAGACCGGGGAGCTGTTTTTT; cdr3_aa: CANARGRKTGELFF
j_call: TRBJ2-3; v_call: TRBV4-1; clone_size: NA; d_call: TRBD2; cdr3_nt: TGCGCCAGCAGCCAAGAAACTAGCGGGGGGATAAAGACAGATACGCAGTATTTT; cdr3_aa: CASSQETSGGIKTDTQYF
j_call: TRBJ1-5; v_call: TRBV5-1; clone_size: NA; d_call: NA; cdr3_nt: TGCGCCAGCAGCGCGTGGACTACCTATAGCAATCAGCCCCAGCATTTT; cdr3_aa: CASSAWTTYSNQPQHF
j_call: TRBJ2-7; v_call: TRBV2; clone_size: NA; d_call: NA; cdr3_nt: TGTGCCAGCACCACAACCTACGAGCAGTACTTC; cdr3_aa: CASTTTYEQYF
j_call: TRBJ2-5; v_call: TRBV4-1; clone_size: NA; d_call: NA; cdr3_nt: TGCGCCAGCAGCCAAGGCAATGGGGGAGGCGAGACCCAGTACTTC; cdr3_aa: CASSQGNGGGETQYF
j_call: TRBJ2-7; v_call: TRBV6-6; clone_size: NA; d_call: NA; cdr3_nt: TGTGCCAGCAACCGGGACACAGACTACGAGCAGTACTTC; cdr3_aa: CASNRDTDYEQYF
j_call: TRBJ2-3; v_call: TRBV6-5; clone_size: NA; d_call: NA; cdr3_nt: TGTGCCAGCAGTTATGACTTGTACACAGATACGCAGTATTTT; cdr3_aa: CASSYDLYTDTQYF
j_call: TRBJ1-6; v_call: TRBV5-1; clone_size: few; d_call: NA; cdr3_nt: TGCGCCAGCAGCTTGGGATTGCGGCAGGGCGGTAATTCACCCCTCCACTTT; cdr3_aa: CASSLGLRQGGNSPLHF
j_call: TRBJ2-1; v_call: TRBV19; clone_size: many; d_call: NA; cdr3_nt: TGTGCCAGTAGCTACCGGTCAGGCTCCTACAATGAGCAGTTCTTC; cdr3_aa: CASSYRSGSYNEQFF
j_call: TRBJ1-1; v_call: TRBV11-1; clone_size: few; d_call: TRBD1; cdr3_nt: TGTGCCAGCAGCCCCCTGACAGGGCATAGTGAAGCTTTCTTT; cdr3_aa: CASSPLTGHSEAFF
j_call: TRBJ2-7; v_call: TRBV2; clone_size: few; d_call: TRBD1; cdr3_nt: TGTGCCACCTTACCAGGGACAGGCTACGAGCAGTACTTC; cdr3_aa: CATLPGTGYEQYF
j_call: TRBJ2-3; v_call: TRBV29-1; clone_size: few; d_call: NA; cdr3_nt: TGCAGCCTAGGCGGGGCCCATAATAGCACAGATACGCAGTATTTT; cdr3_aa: CSLGGAHNSTDTQYF
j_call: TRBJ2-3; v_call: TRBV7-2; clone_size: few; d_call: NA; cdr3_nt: TGTGCCAGCAGCCTCCTAGCGTCCACGCAGTATTTT; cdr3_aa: CASSLLASTQYF
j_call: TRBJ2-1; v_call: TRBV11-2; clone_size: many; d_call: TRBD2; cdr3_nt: TGTGCCAGCAGCCCCGGGGGGGGCAGGGACAATGAGCAGTTCTTC; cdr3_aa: CASSPGGGRDNEQFF
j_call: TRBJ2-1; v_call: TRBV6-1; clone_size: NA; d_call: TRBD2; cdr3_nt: TGTGCCAGCAACTCCGGGACTAGCGGCTACAATGAGCAGTTCTTC; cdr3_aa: CASNSGTSGYNEQFF
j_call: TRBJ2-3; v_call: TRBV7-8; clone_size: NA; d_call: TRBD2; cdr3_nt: TGTGCCAGCAGCCAGGGACTAGCGGGGGGAGATACGCAGTATTTT; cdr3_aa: CASSQGLAGGDTQYF
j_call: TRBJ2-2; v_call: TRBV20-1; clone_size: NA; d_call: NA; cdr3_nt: TGCAGTGCAGGGTCTGGGGTAGATTCTTATACCGGGGAGCTGTTTTTT; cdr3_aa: CSAGSGVDSYTGELFF
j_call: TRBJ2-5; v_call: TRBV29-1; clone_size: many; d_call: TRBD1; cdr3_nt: TGCAGCGTCGGGCGACAGGGTATTCAAGAGACCCAGTACTTC; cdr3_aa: CSVGRQGIQETQYF
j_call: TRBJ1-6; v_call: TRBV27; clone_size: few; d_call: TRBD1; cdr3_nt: TGTGCCAGCAGTTTACTCGGACAGGAAGGTCCCCTCCACTTT; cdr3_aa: CASSLLGQEGPLHF
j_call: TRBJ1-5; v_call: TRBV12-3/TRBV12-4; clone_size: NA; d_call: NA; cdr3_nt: TGTGCCAGCAGTTTAGACGGGCCGCCCCAGCATTTT; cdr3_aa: CASSLDGPPQHF
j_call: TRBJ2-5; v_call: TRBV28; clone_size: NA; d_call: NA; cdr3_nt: TGTGCCAGCAGTCTGTACAGGGACTACAAGGCCGCGACCCAGTACTTC; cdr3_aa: CASSLYRDYKAATQYF
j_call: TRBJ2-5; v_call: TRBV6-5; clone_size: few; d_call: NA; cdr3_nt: TGTGCCAGCCGGAACAGCGGAGTACAAGAGACCCAGTACTTC; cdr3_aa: CASRNSGVQETQYF
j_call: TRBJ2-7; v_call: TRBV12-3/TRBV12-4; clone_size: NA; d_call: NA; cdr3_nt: TGTGCCAGCAGAGACGGTATAGGGGCCTACGAGCAGTACTTC; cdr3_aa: CASRDGIGAYEQYF
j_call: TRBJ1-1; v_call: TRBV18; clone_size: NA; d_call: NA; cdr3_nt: TGTGCCAGCTCACCACAGGGCAGTGGAGCTGAAGCTTTCTTT; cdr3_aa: CASSPQGSGAEAFF
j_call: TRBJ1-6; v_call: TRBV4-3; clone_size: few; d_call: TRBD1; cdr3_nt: TGCGCCAGCAGCCCGGGACAGTGGAATTCACCCCTCCACTTT; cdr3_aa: CASSPGQWNSPLHF
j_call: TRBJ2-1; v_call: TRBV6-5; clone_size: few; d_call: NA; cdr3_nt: TGTGCCAGCAGTCCCGACTCTAGCTCCTACAATGAGCAGTTCTTC; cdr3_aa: CASSPDSSSYNEQFF
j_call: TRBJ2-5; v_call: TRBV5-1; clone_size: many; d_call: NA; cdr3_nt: TGCGCCAGCAGCTTATCGCAGGGCGCGGTATCTTACTTC; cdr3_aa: CASSLSQGAVSYF
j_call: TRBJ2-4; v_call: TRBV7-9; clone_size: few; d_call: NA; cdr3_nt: TGTGCCAGCAGCTTGGGCTACGGGGGGCTTAGGAACATTCAGTACTTC; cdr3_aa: CASSLGYGGLRNIQYF
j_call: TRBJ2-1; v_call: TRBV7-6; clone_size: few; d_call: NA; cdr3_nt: TGTGCCAGCAGCTTAGCGCCCAGGACTCACAATGAGCAGTTCTTC; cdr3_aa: CASSLAPRTHNEQFF
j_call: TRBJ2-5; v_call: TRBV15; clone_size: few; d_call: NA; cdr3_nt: TGTGCCACCAGCGAATTACTTCGGGAGACCCAGTACTTC; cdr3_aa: CATSELLRETQYF
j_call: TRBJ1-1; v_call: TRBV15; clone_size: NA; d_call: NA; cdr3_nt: TGTGCCACCAGGGCCAGTGACACTGAAGCTTTCTTT; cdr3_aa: CATRASDTEAFF
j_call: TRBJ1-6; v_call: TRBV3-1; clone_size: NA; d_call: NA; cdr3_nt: TGTGCCAGCAGCCAAGAGAGGGGATCCTCACCCCTCCACTTT; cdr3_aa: CASSQERGSSPLHF
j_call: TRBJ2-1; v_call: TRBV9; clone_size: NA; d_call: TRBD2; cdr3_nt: TGTGCCAGCAGCTCTCGACTAGCGGGGTACAATGAGCAGTTCTTC; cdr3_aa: CASSSRLAGYNEQFF
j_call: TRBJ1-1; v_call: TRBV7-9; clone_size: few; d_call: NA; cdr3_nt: TGTGCCAGCAGCCGTGTTGCCATGAACACTGAAGCTTTCTTT; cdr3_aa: CASSRVAMNTEAFF
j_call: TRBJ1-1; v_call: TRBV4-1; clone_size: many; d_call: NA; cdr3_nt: TGCGCCAGCAGCCAAGTGTCCAGGGTGAACACTGAAGCTTTCTTT; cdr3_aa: CASSQVSRVNTEAFF
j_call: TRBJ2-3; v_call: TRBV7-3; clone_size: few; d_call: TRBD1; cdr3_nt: TGTGCCAGCAGCAAACCGGGTTACGGGACAGAGCAGTATTTT; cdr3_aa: CASSKPGYGTEQYF
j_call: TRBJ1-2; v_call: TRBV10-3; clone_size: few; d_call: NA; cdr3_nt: TGTGCCATCAACCAGGGGAACTATGGCTACACCTTC; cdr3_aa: CAINQGNYGYTF
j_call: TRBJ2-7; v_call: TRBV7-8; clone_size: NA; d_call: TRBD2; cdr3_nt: TGTGCCAGCACCCGAATAGCGGGGGGTGACGGGCAGTACTTC; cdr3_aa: CASTRIAGGDGQYF
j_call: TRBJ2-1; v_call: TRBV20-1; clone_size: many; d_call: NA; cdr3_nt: TGCAGTGCTAGTAGGGGGGGGAGTGAGCAGTTCTTC; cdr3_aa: CSASRGGSEQFF
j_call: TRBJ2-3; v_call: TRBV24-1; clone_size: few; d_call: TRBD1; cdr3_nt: TGTGCCACCAGTCCGGGACAGGGGAGGGCAGATACGCAGTATTTT; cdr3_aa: CATSPGQGRADTQYF